This T cell receptor (beta chain) was profiled in a study of blood T cell repertoires in COVID-19. Study-wide background: The study drew acute and convalescent COVID-19 samples from the United States, Italy and Spain. PBMCs, B-cell-depleted T cells, or T cells were the source of the cDNA or gDNA that made up the material.

Per the original data handling: Nucleated cell number was recorded as an estimate derived from reference gene primer amplification. Assay used: immunoSEQ multiplex PCR; TCRdb lists only in-frame clones, some missing. That table supplies the V and J calls and clone size; D and trimming were determined from the DNA. The table lists about 99,000 clones, 84% of them singletons. Per the germline V gene, CDR1 is SGHVS and CDR2 is FQNEAQ. The V end was cut by 1 base, the J end by 9 bases, with 4 bases between. This CDR3 spans 12 amino acids. V and J are TRBV7-8 and TRBJ1-6; D uncertain. The clonotype was recovered from a man aged 55-75 years with acute or convalescent COVID-19. Sample: peripheral blood. CDR3 bases: TGTGCCAGCAGCTTAGACAGTTCACCCCTCCACTTT. Its translation is CASSLDSSPLHF.